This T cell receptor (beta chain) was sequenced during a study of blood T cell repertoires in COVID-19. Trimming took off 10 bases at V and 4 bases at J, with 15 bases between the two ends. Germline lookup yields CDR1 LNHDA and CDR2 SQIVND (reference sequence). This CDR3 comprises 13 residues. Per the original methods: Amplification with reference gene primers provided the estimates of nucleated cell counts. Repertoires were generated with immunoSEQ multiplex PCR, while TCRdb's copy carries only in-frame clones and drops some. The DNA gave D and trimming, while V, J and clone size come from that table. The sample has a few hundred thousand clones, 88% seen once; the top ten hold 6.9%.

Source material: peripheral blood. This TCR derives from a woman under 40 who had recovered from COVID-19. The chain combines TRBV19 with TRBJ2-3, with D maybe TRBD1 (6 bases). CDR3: CATISTGSDTQYF. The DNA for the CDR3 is TGTGCCACCATAAGTACAGGGTCAGATACGCAGTATTTT.